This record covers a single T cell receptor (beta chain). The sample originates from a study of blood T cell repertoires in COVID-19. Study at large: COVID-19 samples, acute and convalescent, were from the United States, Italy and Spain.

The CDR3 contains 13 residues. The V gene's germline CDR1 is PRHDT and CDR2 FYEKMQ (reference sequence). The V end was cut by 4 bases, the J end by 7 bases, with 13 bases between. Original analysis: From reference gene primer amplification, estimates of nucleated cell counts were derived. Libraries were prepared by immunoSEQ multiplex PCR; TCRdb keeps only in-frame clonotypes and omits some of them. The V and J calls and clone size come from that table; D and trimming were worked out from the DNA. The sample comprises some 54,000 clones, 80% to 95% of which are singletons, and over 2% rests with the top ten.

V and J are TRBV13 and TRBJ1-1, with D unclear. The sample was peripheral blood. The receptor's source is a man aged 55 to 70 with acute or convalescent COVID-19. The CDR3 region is CASSSPRGSEAFF. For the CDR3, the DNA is TGTGCCAGCAGCTCACCCCGCGGCAGTGAAGCTTTCTTT.